This TCR beta chain was sequenced in a study of neurological immune-mediated disorders. Findings of the study overall: Expanded clones shared no CDR3 amino acid sequences across subjects, suggesting private repertoires in all groups.

Where libraries were unsorted, they were derived from 2 million PBMCs stored at -80 degrees C. The cDNA was generated through 5'RACE incorporating 10-nucleotide random UMIs. TCRdb itself ran the 5' RACE reads through MiXCR, one entry per CDR3 protein. The sample has nearly 60,000 distinct CDR3 sequences, roughly 3.2% seen once. The CDR3 is made up of 17 amino acids. The V end lost 6 bases, the J end lost 4 bases, and 19 bases lay between the germline ends. This clonotype has ten or more counts. Its antigen remains unidentified. This TCR derives from a woman in her twenties or thirties with multiple sclerosis. The V call is TRBV12-3 or TRBV12-4, the J call TRBJ2-6; weak D call: TRBD2 (6 bases). Specimen: PBMCs. The chain's CDR3 is CASRKSGVLLGANVLTF. The CDR3 nucleotides are TGTGCCAGCAGAAAGTCGGGAGTGCTCCTCGGGGCCAACGTCCTGACTTTC.